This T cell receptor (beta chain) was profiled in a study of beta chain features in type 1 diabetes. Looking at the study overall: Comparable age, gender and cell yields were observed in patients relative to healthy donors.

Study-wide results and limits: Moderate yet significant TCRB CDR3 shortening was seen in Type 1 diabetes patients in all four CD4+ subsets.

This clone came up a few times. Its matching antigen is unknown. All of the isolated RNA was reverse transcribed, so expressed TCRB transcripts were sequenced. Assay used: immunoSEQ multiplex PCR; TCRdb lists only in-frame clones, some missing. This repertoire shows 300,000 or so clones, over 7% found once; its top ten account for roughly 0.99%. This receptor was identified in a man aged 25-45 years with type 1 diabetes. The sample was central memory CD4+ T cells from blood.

DNA of the CDR3: TGTGCCAGCAGCACCCACAATCAGCCCCAGCATTTT. Encoded protein: CASSTHNQPQHF. The rearrangement joins TRBV7-2 to TRBJ1-5, with D unresolved. This CDR3 contains 12 residues. Germline lookup yields CDR1 SGHTA and CDR2 FQGNSA. Trimming left V 5 bases short and J 3 bases short, with 5 bases between.